This TCR beta chain was documented in a study of blood T cell repertoires in COVID-19. Study-wide background: PBMCs, B-cell-depleted T cells, or T cells were the source of the cDNA or gDNA that made up the material.

This CDR3 has 13 residues. CDR1 is MGHDK, CDR2 SYGVNS, per germline. The germline V and J ends were trimmed by 6 bases and 9 bases, with 15 bases remaining between them. Per the study methods: It was from reference gene primer amplification that nucleated cell counts were estimated. Libraries were prepared by immunoSEQ multiplex PCR; TCRdb keeps only in-frame clonotypes and omits some of them. The DNA gave D and trimming, while V, J and clone size come from that table. The sample has about 240,000 clones; around 86% are singletons. Sequencing was done on a sample of PBMCs or T cells enriched from blood (not recorded which). The chain combines TRBV25-1 with TRBJ2-1; weak D call: TRBD1 (5 bases). This receptor was obtained from a woman aged 40 to 50 with acute COVID-19. CDR3 sequence reads: CASSVNTDSEQFF. As DNA, the CDR3 is TGTGCCAGCAGCGTTAACACCGACAGTGAGCAGTTCTTC.